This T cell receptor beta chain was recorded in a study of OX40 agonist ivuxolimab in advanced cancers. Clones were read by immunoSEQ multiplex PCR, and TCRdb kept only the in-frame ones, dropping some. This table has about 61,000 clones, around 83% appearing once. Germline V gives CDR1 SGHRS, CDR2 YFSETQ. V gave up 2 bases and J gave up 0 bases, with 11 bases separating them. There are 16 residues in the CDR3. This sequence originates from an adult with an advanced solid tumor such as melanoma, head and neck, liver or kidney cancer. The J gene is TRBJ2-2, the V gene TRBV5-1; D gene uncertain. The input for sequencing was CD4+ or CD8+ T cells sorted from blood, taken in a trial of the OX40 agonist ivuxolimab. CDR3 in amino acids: CASSFNPVTNTGELFF. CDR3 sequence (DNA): TGCGCCAGCAGCTTTAATCCGGTGACGAACACCGGGGAGCTGTTTTTT.